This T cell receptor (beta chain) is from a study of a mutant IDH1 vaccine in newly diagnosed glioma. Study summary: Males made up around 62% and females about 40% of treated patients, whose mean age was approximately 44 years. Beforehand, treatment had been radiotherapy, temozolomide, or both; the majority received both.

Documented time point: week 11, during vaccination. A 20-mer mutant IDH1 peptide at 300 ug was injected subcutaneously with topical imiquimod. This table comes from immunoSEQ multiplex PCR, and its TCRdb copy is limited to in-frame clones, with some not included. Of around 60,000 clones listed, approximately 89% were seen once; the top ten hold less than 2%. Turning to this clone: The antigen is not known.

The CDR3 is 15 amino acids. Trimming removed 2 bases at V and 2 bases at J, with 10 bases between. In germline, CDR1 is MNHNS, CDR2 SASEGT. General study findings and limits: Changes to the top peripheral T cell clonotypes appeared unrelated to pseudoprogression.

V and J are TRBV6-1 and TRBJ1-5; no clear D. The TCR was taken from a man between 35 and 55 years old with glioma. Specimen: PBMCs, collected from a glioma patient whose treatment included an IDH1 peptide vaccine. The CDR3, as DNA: TGTGCCAGCAGTGAACCTAGGGTCGGCAATCAGCCCCAGCATTTT. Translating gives CASSEPRVGNQPQHF.